These T cell receptor beta chains were read from a single sample in a study of T-cell memory formation after mild COVID-19. TCRdb processed the 5' RACE reads anew with MiXCR; each CDR3 protein has one entry. The table shows 150,000 to 200,000 distinct CDR3 sequences, with 31% occurring only once. Sequencing was done on a sample of PBMCs or a T cell subset sorted from them (not recorded which). Receptor source: an adult woman who had mild COVID-19 (a few samples of this study predate the infection). Cell type and time point are not known. Both conserved end residues are trimmed from each CDR3. D genes are given only for firm matches.

v_call	d_call	j_call	cdr3_aa
TRBV25-1	TRBD1	TRBJ2-7	ASSEYGTGGGEQY
TRBV7-6	-	TRBJ2-5	ASSLEAGTGGETQY
TRBV19	TRBD1	TRBJ1-1	ASSTAPGTANTEAF
TRBV11-2	-	TRBJ2-1	ASSTIRGNRLEYNEQF
TRBV12-3/TRBV12-4	-	TRBJ2-2	ASSSVPGELF
TRBV5-1	TRBD2	TRBJ2-7	ASSPGLAGDEQY
TRBV7-8	-	TRBJ2-1	ASSPRRGSYNEQF
TRBV7-8	-	TRBJ1-1	ASSLDSGSGNTEAF
TRBV7-9	-	TRBJ1-1	ASSLEPLGSGTEAF
TRBV7-9	TRBD2	TRBJ2-1	ASTQTGGPVDGQF
TRBV5-3	TRBD2	TRBJ2-1	ARMSPMGLALNEQF
TRBV6-1	-	TRBJ2-1	ASSVGSGTGMVMNEQF
TRBV29-1	TRBD2	TRBJ2-1	SVGLAGGPYNEQF
TRBV27	-	TRBJ1-6	ASSFHWTSNSPLH